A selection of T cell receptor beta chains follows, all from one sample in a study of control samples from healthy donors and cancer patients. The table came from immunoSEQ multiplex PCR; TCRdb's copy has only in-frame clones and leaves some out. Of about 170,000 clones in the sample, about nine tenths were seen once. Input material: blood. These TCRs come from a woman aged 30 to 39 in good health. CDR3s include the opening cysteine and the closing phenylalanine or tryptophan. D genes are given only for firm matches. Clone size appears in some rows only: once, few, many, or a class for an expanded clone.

CDR3nt: TGTGCCAGCTCACCACGGGACGGCTCCACAGATACGCAGTATTTT; CDR3aa: CASSPRDGSTDTQYF; abundance: .; v_gene: TRBV18; j_gene: TRBJ2-3; d_gene: .
CDR3nt: TGTGCCAGCAGCCTAGGGACAGCTGGCTCTGGAAACACCATATATTTT; CDR3aa: CASSLGTAGSGNTIYF; abundance: .; v_gene: TRBV7-8; j_gene: TRBJ1-3; d_gene: TRBD1
CDR3nt: TGTGCCAGCAGTGAAGCCTCGCGGGGGGGCTACGAGCAGTACTTC; CDR3aa: CASSEASRGGYEQYF; abundance: .; v_gene: TRBV2; j_gene: TRBJ2-7; d_gene: TRBD2
CDR3nt: TGTGCCAGCAGTTCACAGGGCTATGGCTACACCTTC; CDR3aa: CASSSQGYGYTF; abundance: .; v_gene: TRBV27; j_gene: TRBJ1-2; d_gene: .
CDR3nt: TGCGCCAGCAGCCAAGCCGGGACACGGAACACTGAAGCTTTCTTT; CDR3aa: CASSQAGTRNTEAFF; abundance: .; v_gene: TRBV4-1; j_gene: TRBJ1-1; d_gene: .
CDR3nt: TGTGCCAGCAGTGAAGCTAGCGGGGGGGCCTGGAATGAGCAGTTCTTC; CDR3aa: CASSEASGGAWNEQFF; abundance: .; v_gene: TRBV6-1; j_gene: TRBJ2-1; d_gene: TRBD2
CDR3nt: TGTGCCAGCAGCGTAGGAGCCACTGAAGCTTTCTTT; CDR3aa: CASSVGATEAFF; abundance: .; v_gene: TRBV11-3; j_gene: TRBJ1-1; d_gene: .
CDR3nt: TGTGCCAGCAGCTTACGAGCGGGAAGAATCCCCTCCTACGAGCAGTACTTC; CDR3aa: CASSLRAGRIPSYEQYF; abundance: .; v_gene: TRBV11-2; j_gene: TRBJ2-7; d_gene: TRBD2
CDR3nt: TGTGCCAGTAGTATCCAGACAGGGCGCAATTCACCCCTCCACTTT; CDR3aa: CASSIQTGRNSPLHF; abundance: .; v_gene: TRBV19; j_gene: TRBJ1-6; d_gene: TRBD1
CDR3nt: TGTGCCAGCAGCTTGGAATTTGAGCAGTTCTTC; CDR3aa: CASSLEFEQFF; abundance: .; v_gene: TRBV5-7; j_gene: TRBJ2-1; d_gene: .
CDR3nt: TGTGCCAGCAGTTCCCCGGGACAGGGTGTTAGTGGCTACACCTTC; CDR3aa: CASSSPGQGVSGYTF; abundance: .; v_gene: TRBV27; j_gene: TRBJ1-2; d_gene: TRBD1
CDR3nt: TGTGCCTGGAGTGGACAGGGTAACTATGGCTACACCTTC; CDR3aa: CAWSGQGNYGYTF; abundance: .; v_gene: TRBV30; j_gene: TRBJ1-2; d_gene: TRBD1
CDR3nt: TGTGCCAGCAGCTACCCAGGGGGCACTGAAGCTTTCTTT; CDR3aa: CASSYPGGTEAFF; abundance: .; v_gene: TRBV5-8; j_gene: TRBJ1-1; d_gene: TRBD1
CDR3nt: TGTGCCAGCAGCTTGGGGACAGACTCTGGGGCCAACGTCCTGACTTTC; CDR3aa: CASSLGTDSGANVLTF; abundance: .; v_gene: TRBV7-3; j_gene: TRBJ2-6; d_gene: TRBD1
CDR3nt: TGTGCCAGCAGCTTAGGGGCTAGCGGGATTTACAATGAGCAGTTCTTC; CDR3aa: CASSLGASGIYNEQFF; abundance: .; v_gene: TRBV7-8; j_gene: TRBJ2-1; d_gene: TRBD2
CDR3nt: TGTGCCAGTAGTATTGGAGGGGGCGCTTACGAGCAGTACTTC; CDR3aa: CASSIGGGAYEQYF; abundance: .; v_gene: TRBV19; j_gene: TRBJ2-7; d_gene: .
CDR3nt: TGTGCCAGCAGCAAAGTGGGGTCTGAAGCTTTCTTT; CDR3aa: CASSKVGSEAFF; abundance: .; v_gene: TRBV21-1; j_gene: TRBJ1-1; d_gene: .
CDR3nt: TGTGCCAGTAGTATAGCAGGACACTACTCCTACAATGAGCAGTTCTTC; CDR3aa: CASSIAGHYSYNEQFF; abundance: .; v_gene: TRBV19; j_gene: TRBJ2-1; d_gene: .
CDR3nt: TGCGCCAGCAGCCAAGTACTTATCAATCAGCCCCAGCATTTT; CDR3aa: CASSQVLINQPQHF; abundance: .; v_gene: TRBV4-1; j_gene: TRBJ1-5; d_gene: .
CDR3nt: TGTGCCAGCAGCCCTGGGACTAGCGGGAGGGTCGTCTCGCAGTATTTT; CDR3aa: CASSPGTSGRVVSQYF; abundance: .; v_gene: TRBV11-3; j_gene: TRBJ2-3; d_gene: TRBD2
CDR3nt: TGTGCCAGTAGTACGCCCGGGACAGCTCGATATGGCTACACCTTC; CDR3aa: CASSTPGTARYGYTF; abundance: .; v_gene: TRBV19; j_gene: TRBJ1-2; d_gene: TRBD1
CDR3nt: TGTGCCAGCAGCTTCGGACAGGGGTTTGATACGCAGTATTTT; CDR3aa: CASSFGQGFDTQYF; abundance: .; v_gene: TRBV11-2; j_gene: TRBJ2-3; d_gene: TRBD1
CDR3nt: TGTGCCAGCAGCCCGGGACACTTTATGGGCAATCAGCCCCAGCATTTT; CDR3aa: CASSPGHFMGNQPQHF; abundance: .; v_gene: TRBV5-5; j_gene: TRBJ1-5; d_gene: .
CDR3nt: TGTGCCTGGAGTGGGGGACAGGGAGGACAGAACACTGAAGCTTTCTTT; CDR3aa: CAWSGGQGGQNTEAFF; abundance: .; v_gene: TRBV30; j_gene: TRBJ1-1; d_gene: TRBD1
CDR3nt: TGTGCCAGCAGTTACAGGGTCGGGGCCAACGTCCTGACTTTC; CDR3aa: CASSYRVGANVLTF; abundance: .; v_gene: TRBV6-6; j_gene: TRBJ2-6; d_gene: .
CDR3nt: TGCGCCAGCACAGTGGACAGTCACGGGGATACGCAGTATTTT; CDR3aa: CASTVDSHGDTQYF; abundance: .; v_gene: TRBV5-1; j_gene: TRBJ2-3; d_gene: .
CDR3nt: TGTGCCAGCAGCTTAGAGGCAGCCACTGAAGCTTTCTTT; CDR3aa: CASSLEAATEAFF; abundance: .; v_gene: TRBV7-3; j_gene: TRBJ1-1; d_gene: .
CDR3nt: TGCGCCAGCAGCCAAGGACCGAATAGCAATCAGCCCCAGCATTTT; CDR3aa: CASSQGPNSNQPQHF; abundance: .; v_gene: TRBV4-3; j_gene: TRBJ1-5; d_gene: .
CDR3nt: TGTGCCAGCAGACCGGGACTAGCTTATGAGCAGTACTTC; CDR3aa: CASRPGLAYEQYF; abundance: .; v_gene: TRBV6-5; j_gene: TRBJ2-7; d_gene: TRBD2
CDR3nt: TGTGCCAGCTCACCAGGGACAGGGACTGATTCACCCCTCCACTTT; CDR3aa: CASSPGTGTDSPLHF; abundance: .; v_gene: TRBV18; j_gene: TRBJ1-6; d_gene: TRBD1
CDR3nt: TGTGCCAGCAGTTTGAGGGGGCGGACTGAAGCTTTCTTT; CDR3aa: CASSLRGRTEAFF; abundance: many; v_gene: TRBV27; j_gene: TRBJ1-1; d_gene: TRBD1
CDR3nt: TGTGCCAGCAGTTTAGCCGGGAGGACTGAAGCTTTCTTT; CDR3aa: CASSLAGRTEAFF; abundance: .; v_gene: TRBV12-3/TRBV12-4; j_gene: TRBJ1-1; d_gene: .